This TCR beta chain was obtained from a study of PD-1 blockade in classical Hodgkin lymphoma. Notes on the study in general: Newly diagnosed patients reportedly trailed healthy donors in baseline TCR diversity. The authors have not defined what causes the repertoire differences, possibly disease activity or prior therapy.

In the case of this clone: No antigen is known for it.

The method was immunoSEQ multiplex PCR; TCRdb's version includes in-frame clones alone and lacks a portion of them. The sample lists 22,000 or so clones; roughly 89% were seen once. Time point noted: newly diagnosed, previously untreated cHL patient sample. Purification of CD4+ T cells from thawed PBMCs was performed via magnetic negative selection. For comparison, PBMCs from newly diagnosed, untreated classical Hodgkin lymphoma were used. The sequenced sample consisted of CD4+ T cells from blood. The receptor was isolated from a human donor with classical Hodgkin lymphoma.

CDR3 loop: CASSSFGVRHEQYF. The CDR3 DNA reads TGTGCCAGCAGCTCATTCGGGGTAAGGCACGAGCAGTACTTC. The chain recombines TRBV7-9 with TRBJ2-7; D is possibly TRBD2 (5 bases). This CDR3 spans 14 amino acids. With 4 bases removed from V and 5 bases from J, the gap between germline ends came to 15 bases. The germline V gene has CDR1 SEHNR and CDR2 FQNEAQ (reference sequence).